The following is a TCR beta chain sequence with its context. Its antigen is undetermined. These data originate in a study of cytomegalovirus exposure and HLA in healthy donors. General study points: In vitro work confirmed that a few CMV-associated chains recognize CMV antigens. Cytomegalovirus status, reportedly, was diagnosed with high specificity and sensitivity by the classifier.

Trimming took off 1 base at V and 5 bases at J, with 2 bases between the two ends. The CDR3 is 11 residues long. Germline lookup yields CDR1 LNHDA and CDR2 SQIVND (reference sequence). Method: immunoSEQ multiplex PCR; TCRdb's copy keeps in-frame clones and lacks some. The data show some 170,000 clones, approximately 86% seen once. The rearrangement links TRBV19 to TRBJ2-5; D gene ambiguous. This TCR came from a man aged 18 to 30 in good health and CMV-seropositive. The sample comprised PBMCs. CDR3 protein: CASSIAETQYF. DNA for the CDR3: TGTGCCAGTAGTATAGCTGAGACCCAGTACTTC.